This T cell receptor (beta chain) came from a study of radiotherapy plus CTLA-4 blockade in lung cancer. Study findings and constraints: TCR clones of tumor origin grew in blood after radiotherapy plus ipilimumab.

The repertoire was sequenced with immunoSEQ multiplex PCR; TCRdb's copy has only in-frame clones and lacks some. The sample includes about 97,000 clones, around 79% seen only once; the top ten take around 2.7%. This CDR3 comprises 13 residues. Trimming pared 4 bases from V and 2 bases from J, leaving 9 bases between. Germline-derived CDR1 and CDR2 are SGHDN and FVKESK. About this clone itself: What it recognizes is unknown.

This TCR was recovered from a human donor with non-small cell lung cancer who had a partial response to radiotherapy plus ipilimumab. Some clones in this sample may be carry-over from other donors' samples. The J gene is TRBJ2-7, the V gene TRBV14; D is perhaps TRBD2 (6 bases). The sequencing used peripheral blood, collected from a patient treated with radiotherapy plus ipilimumab. CDR3 nucleotide sequence: TGTGCCAGCAGCCGGGGGGTGACCTACGAGCAGTACTTC. It specifies CASSRGVTYEQYF.